The rows below give T cell receptor beta chains drawn from one sample of a study of T cell responses to AZD1222 COVID-19 vaccine. Profiling relied on immunoSEQ multiplex PCR, and the TCRdb table lists in-frame clones only, not all of them. Of 120,000 or so clones listed, around 92% are singletons. The sequences come from peripheral blood, collected 28 days after the second AZD1222 dose. The receptors originated from an adult who received the AZD1222 COVID-19 vaccine. The CDR3 runs from the conserved cysteine through the conserved F or W. The order of the fields is D gene, J gene, V gene, CDR3 protein, CDR3 DNA. The D gene is left open where the match is weak.

d_gene: -
j_gene: TRBJ2-7
v_gene: TRBV6-5
CDR3aa: CASSPSYEQYF
CDR3nt: TGTGCCAGCAGTCCATCCTACGAGCAGTACTTC

d_gene: TRBD2
j_gene: TRBJ2-2
v_gene: TRBV19
CDR3aa: CASRLAGVFHGELFF
CDR3nt: TGTGCCTCAAGGCTAGCGGGGGTCTTCCACGGGGAGCTGTTTTTT

d_gene: -
j_gene: TRBJ2-7
v_gene: TRBV3-1/TRBV3-2
CDR3aa: CASSQAGSTYEQYF
CDR3nt: TGTGCCAGCAGCCAAGCCGGCTCAACGTACGAGCAGTACTTC

d_gene: -
j_gene: TRBJ1-1
v_gene: TRBV28
CDR3aa: CAAATSDLATEAFF
CDR3nt: TGTGCCGCGGCGACCTCGGATCTCGCCACTGAAGCTTTCTTT

d_gene: TRBD1
j_gene: TRBJ1-2
v_gene: TRBV7-2
CDR3aa: CASNQGVGYTF
CDR3nt: TGTGCCAGCAACCAGGGGGTTGGCTACACCTTC

d_gene: -
j_gene: TRBJ1-4
v_gene: TRBV10-1
CDR3aa: CASSDGGLNEKLFF
CDR3nt: TGCGCCAGCAGTGATGGGGGCCTTAATGAAAAACTGTTTTTT

d_gene: -
j_gene: TRBJ2-1
v_gene: TRBV19
CDR3aa: CASSGTMDSEQFF
CDR3nt: TGTGCCAGTAGTGGTACGATGGACTCGGAGCAGTTCTTC

d_gene: -
j_gene: TRBJ2-2
v_gene: TRBV19
CDR3aa: CASSPRYNTNTGELFF
CDR3nt: TGTGCCAGTAGTCCCCGTTACAACACGAACACCGGGGAGCTGTTTTTT

d_gene: TRBD1
j_gene: TRBJ2-7
v_gene: TRBV2
CDR3aa: CASGQGAFGEQYF
CDR3nt: TGTGCCAGTGGACAGGGGGCCTTCGGCGAGCAGTACTTC

d_gene: -
j_gene: TRBJ1-1
v_gene: TRBV4-1
CDR3aa: CASSQDLGWSTEAFF
CDR3nt: TGCGCCAGCAGCCAAGATTTAGGTTGGTCGACTGAAGCTTTCTTT

d_gene: TRBD1
j_gene: TRBJ1-6
v_gene: TRBV6-1
CDR3aa: CASSDQGVGSPLHF
CDR3nt: TGTGCCAGCAGTGATCAGGGGGTGGGTTCACCCCTCCACTTT